The next 13 T cell receptor beta chains were all read from a single sample in a study of cytomegalovirus exposure and HLA in healthy donors (dated by TCRdb to about 2017). The library was prepared using the immunoSEQ multiplex PCR assay. The multiplex PCR relied on a mix of 60 forward primers for TCR Vbeta segments and 13 reverse primers for TCR Jbeta segments. TCRdb mirrors the immuneACCESS table, restricted to in-frame sequences. Some clones are absent from its copies; in checked studies, under half trace to an unresolved V gene, and the reason for the others is unknown. Present in this sample are 150,000 to 200,000 clones, about 70% of which were seen just once. The leading ten clones occupy more than 3% of the sample. The sample consisted of PBMCs. The receptors derive from a male donor in good health and CMV-seronegative.

This chain links TRBV30 with TRBJ1-2; weak D call: TRBD1 (5 bases). Deletions cut 5 bases from V and 8 bases from J, with 21 bases between. The CDR3 extends over 14 amino acids. Per germline, CDR1 GTSNPN and CDR2 SVGIG (reference sequence). The CDR3 protein is CAWFLWPGEGGYTF. The CDR3 DNA reads TGTGCCTGGTTTCTTTGGCCGGGGGAAGGCGGCTACACCTTC.

V is TRBV5-1 and J is TRBJ1-2; 7 bases map to TRBD1. Germline V gene sequence: CDR1 SGHRS, CDR2 YFSETQ. The CDR3 runs to 17 residues. V gave up 6 bases and J gave up 1 base; unmatched junction bases: 15. CDR3 amino acids: CASTRGLSREVNYGYTF. CDR3 nucleotide sequence: TGCGCCAGCACGAGGGGGCTCTCGAGGGAAGTTAACTATGGCTACACCTTC.

The chain recombines TRBV28 with TRBJ2-5, with a weak D call TRBD1 (6 bases). Looked up from germline, CDR1 is MDHEN and CDR2 is SYDVKM. The CDR3 covers 14 residues. Trimming pared 5 bases from V and 4 bases from J, leaving 14 bases between. Written as DNA, the CDR3 is TGTGCCAGCAGTCCGGACAGTGATACAGAGACCCAGTACTTC. Protein: CASSPDSDTETQYF. Variable domain in full (rest from reference TRBV28 and TRBJ2-5): DVKVTQSSRYLVKRTGEKVFLECVQDMDHENMFWYRQDPGLGLRLIYFSYDVKMKEKGDIPEGYSVSREKKERFSLILESASTNQTSMYLCASSPDSDTETQYFGPGTRLLVL.

The rearrangement links TRBV5-4 to TRBJ2-1; D possibly corresponds to TRBD1 (6 bases). The CDR3 runs 14 residues. Trimming pared 4 bases from V and 3 bases from J, leaving 11 bases between. Germline V CDR1 and CDR2: SGHNT, YYREEE (reference sequence). The CDR3 protein is CASSDLDSYNEQFF. The DNA of the CDR3 is TGTGCCAGCAGCGACCTGGACAGCTACAATGAGCAGTTCTTC.

The gene calls are TRBV14 and TRBJ1-1; D unresolved. The V gene lost 0 bases and the J gene lost 0 bases, with 14 bases spanning the gap. Germline V CDR1 and CDR2: SGHDN, FVKESK. This CDR3 is 17 amino acids long. The CDR3 DNA reads TGTGCCAGCAGCCAAGATTGGAGGGATGGGGTGAACACTGAAGCTTTCTTT. This sequence encodes CASSQDWRDGVNTEAFF. The full variable domain, its missing parts supplied by reference TRBV14 and TRBJ1-1, is EAGVTQFPSHSVIEKGQTVTLRCDPISGHDNLYWYRRVMGKEIKFLLHFVKESKQDESGMPNNRFLAERTGGTYSTLKVQPAELEDSGVYFCASSQDWRDGVNTEAFFGQGTRLTVV.

The chain uses TRBV9 and TRBJ1-2; D ambiguous. Germline-derived CDR1 and CDR2 are SGDLS and YYNGEE. This CDR3 region has 13 residues. Trimming cost V 0 bases and J 8 bases, with 11 bases left between them. CDR3 loop: CASSVENAGGYTF. CDR3 bases: TGTGCCAGCAGCGTAGAGAATGCGGGGGGCTACACCTTC.

The V call is TRBV4-1, the J call TRBJ2-5; D not certain. Germline CDR1 is MGHRA and CDR2 is YSYEKL. Trimming left V 4 bases short and J 2 bases short, with 8 bases between. The CDR3 length is 13 residues. The CDR3 nucleotides are TGCGCCAGCAGCCCCCTCCGGCAAGAGACCCAGTACTTC. Translation: CASSPLRQETQYF.

The chain recombines TRBV6-5 with TRBJ1-1; tentatively, D is TRBD1 (6 bases). CDR3 length equals 13 residues. The V gene's germline CDR1 is MNHEY and CDR2 SVGAGI. The V and J ends lost 5 bases and 4 bases respectively, with 11 bases between them. CDR3 nucleotides: TGTGCCAGCAGTCAGGGGCTTGGCACTGAAGCTTTCTTT. Its protein product is CASSQGLGTEAFF.

The rearrangement joins TRBV30 to TRBJ1-2, with D possibly TRBD1 on 5 matching bases. In germline, CDR1 is GTSNPN, CDR2 SVGIG (reference sequence). CDR3 size: 11 residues. V lost 4 bases and J 5 bases, leaving 8 bases between the germline ends. The CDR3: CAWNRGYGYTF. CDR3 nucleotides: TGTGCCTGGAACCGGGGGTATGGCTACACCTTC. The whole variable domain, remainder taken from reference TRBV30 and TRBJ1-2, is SQTIHQWPATLVQPVGSPLSLECTVEGTSNPNLYWYRQAAGRGLQLLFYSVGIGQISSEVPQNLSASRPQDRQFILSSKKLLLSDSGFYLCAWNRGYGYTFGSGTRLTVV.

The chain carries TRBV7-6 and TRBJ2-4, with 7 bases that match TRBD1. The CDR3 has 16 amino acids. J lost 7 bases, V lost 1 base, and 10 bases had no gene match. The germline CDR1 and CDR2 sequences are SGHVS and FNYEAQ. Here the CDR3 reads CASSLEVGTERNIQYF. The CDR3 DNA is TGTGCCAGCAGCTTAGAAGTTGGGACAGAGAGGAACATTCAGTACTTC.

In the case of this clone: An end of the junction does not agree with germline; a read error may underlie this. The chain couples TRBV15 to TRBJ2-4; the match to TRBD2 covers 12 bases. This CDR3 region has 13 residues. Germline loops: CDR1 LNHNV, CDR2 YYDKDF (reference sequence). The CDR3 nucleotides are TGTGCCACCAGCGCCTCACTAGCGGGGGGCGGGCACTTC. This encodes CATSASLAGGGHF.

The chain uses TRBV10-1 and TRBJ2-2, with TRBD2 matching 10 bases. CDR1 and CDR2 from the germline V gene are WNHNN and SYGVQD (reference sequence). The CDR3 contains 18 residues. The J segment lost 0 bases and the V segment lost 2 bases, leaving 6 bases of the junction unmatched. In DNA, the CDR3 is TGCGCCAGCAGTGAGCAGGCTAGCGGGGGAACGAACACCGGGGAGCTGTTTTTT. Amino acid sequence: CASSEQASGGTNTGELFF.

The V call is TRBV5-5, the J call TRBJ1-1; the D is unclear. The CDR3 is 11 residues long. V was clipped by 2 bases and J by 6 bases, with 5 bases between them. Germline-derived CDR1 and CDR2 are SGHKS and YYEKEE (reference sequence). The CDR3 DNA reads as TGTGCCAGCAGCTTCGGGGCTGAAGCTTTCTTT. This sequence encodes CASSFGAEAFF. The entire variable domain, with the rest obtained from reference TRBV5-5 and TRBJ1-1, is as follows: DAGVTQSPTHLIKTRGQQVTLRCSPISGHKSVSWYQQVLGQGPQFIFQYYEKEERGRGNFPDRFSARQFPNYSSELNVNALLLGDSALYLCASSFGAEAFFGQGTRLTVV.